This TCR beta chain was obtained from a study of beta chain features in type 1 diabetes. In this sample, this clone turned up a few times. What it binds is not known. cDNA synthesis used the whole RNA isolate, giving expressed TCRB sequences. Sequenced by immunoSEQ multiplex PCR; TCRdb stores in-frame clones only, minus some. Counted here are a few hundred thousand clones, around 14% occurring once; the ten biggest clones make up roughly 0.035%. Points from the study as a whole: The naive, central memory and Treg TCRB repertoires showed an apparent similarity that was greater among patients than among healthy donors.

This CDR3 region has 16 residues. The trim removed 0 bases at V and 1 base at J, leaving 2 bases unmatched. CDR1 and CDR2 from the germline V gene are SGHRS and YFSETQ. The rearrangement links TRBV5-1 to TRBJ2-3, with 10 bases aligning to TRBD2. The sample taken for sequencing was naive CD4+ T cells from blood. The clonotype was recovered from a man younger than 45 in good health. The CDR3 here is CASSLGGLAGTDTQYF. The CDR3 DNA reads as TGCGCCAGCAGCTTGGGTGGACTAGCGGGCACAGATACGCAGTATTTT.